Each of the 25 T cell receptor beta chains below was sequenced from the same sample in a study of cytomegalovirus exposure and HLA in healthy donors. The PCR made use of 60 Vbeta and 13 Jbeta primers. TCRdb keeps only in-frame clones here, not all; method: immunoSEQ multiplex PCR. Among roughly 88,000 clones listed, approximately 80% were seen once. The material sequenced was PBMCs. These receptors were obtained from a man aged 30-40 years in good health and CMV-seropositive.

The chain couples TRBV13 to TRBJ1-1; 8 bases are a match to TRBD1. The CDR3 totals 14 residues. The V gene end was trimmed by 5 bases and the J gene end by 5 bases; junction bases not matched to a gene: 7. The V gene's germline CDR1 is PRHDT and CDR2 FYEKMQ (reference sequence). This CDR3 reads CASSPRGRGTEAFF. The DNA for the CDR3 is TGTGCCAGCAGCCCCAGGGGGCGGGGGACTGAAGCTTTCTTT.

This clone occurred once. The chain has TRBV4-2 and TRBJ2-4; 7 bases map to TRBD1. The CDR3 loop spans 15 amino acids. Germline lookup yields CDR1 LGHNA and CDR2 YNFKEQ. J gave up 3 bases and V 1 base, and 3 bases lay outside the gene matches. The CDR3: CASSQGDRDKNIQYF. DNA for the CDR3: TGTGCCAGCAGCCAAGGAGACAGGGACAAAAACATTCAGTACTTC.

The CDR3 region has the DNA TGTGCCAGTAGTCCGACAGGGGCCTACGAGCAGTACTTC. Its protein product is CASSPTGAYEQYF. The chain carries TRBV19 and TRBJ2-7; the match to TRBD1 covers 8 bases. The J segment lost 2 bases and the V segment lost 5 bases, leaving 2 bases of the junction unmatched. The germline V gene encodes CDR1 LNHDA and CDR2 SQIVND (reference sequence). The CDR3 totals 13 residues.

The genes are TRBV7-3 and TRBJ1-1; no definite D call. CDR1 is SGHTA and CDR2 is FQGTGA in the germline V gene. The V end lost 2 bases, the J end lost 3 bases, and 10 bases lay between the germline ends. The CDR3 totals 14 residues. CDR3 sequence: CASSLFYQDTEAFF. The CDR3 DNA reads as TGTGCCAGCAGCTTATTCTACCAGGACACTGAAGCTTTCTTT.

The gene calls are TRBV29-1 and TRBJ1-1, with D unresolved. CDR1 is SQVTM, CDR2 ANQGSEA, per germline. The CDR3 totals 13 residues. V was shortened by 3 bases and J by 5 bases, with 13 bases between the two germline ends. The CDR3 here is CSVDEGEKTEAFF. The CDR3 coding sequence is TGCAGCGTTGACGAGGGCGAGAAGACTGAAGCTTTCTTT.

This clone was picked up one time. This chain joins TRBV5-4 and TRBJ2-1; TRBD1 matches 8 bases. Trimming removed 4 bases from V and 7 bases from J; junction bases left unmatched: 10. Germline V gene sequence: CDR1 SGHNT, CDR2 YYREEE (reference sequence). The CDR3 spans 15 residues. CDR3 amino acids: CASSLQGAPWNEQFF. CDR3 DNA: TGTGCCAGCAGCCTGCAGGGGGCCCCGTGGAATGAGCAGTTCTTC.

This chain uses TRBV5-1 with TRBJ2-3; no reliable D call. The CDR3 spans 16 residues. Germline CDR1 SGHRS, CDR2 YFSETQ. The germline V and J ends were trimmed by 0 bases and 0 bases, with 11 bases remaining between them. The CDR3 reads CASSLGPGSSTDTQYF. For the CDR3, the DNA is TGCGCCAGCAGCTTGGGGCCAGGATCTAGCACAGATACGCAGTATTTT.

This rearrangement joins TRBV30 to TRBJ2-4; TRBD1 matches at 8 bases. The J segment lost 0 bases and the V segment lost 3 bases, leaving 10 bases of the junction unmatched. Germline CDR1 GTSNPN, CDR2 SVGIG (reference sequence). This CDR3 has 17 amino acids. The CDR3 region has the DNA TGTGCCTGGAGCGGAGGACAGGGATTCATAGCCAAAAACATTCAGTACTTC. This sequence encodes CAWSGGQGFIAKNIQYF.

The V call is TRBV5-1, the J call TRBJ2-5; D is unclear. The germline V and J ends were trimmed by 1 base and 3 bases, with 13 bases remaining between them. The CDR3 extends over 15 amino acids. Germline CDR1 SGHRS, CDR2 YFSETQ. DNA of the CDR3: TGCGCCAGCAGCTTGTCACCCGCCGGTAAAGAGACCCAGTACTTC. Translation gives CASSLSPAGKETQYF.

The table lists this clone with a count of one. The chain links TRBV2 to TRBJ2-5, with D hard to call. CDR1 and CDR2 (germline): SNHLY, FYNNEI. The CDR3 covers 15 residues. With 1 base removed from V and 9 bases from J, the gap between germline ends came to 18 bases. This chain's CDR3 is CASSEVGPVDLAQYF. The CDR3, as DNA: TGTGCCAGCAGTGAAGTCGGTCCCGTAGATTTGGCCCAGTACTTC.

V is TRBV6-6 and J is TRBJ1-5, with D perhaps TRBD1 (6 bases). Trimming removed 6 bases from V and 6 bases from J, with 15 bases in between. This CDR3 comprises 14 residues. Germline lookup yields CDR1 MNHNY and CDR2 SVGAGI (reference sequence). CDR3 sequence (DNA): TGTGCCAGCAGCCTAGGGGGGGCGGGTCAGCCCCAGCATTTT. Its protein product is CASSLGGAGQPQHF.

The CDR3 loop reads CASSYGMGRGGNTIYF. The CDR3, as DNA: TGTGCCAGCAGTTACGGCATGGGGCGAGGTGGAAACACCATATATTTT. The chain has TRBV6-6 and TRBJ1-3; TRBD1 is a possible D gene (5 bases). With 2 bases removed from V and 3 bases from J, the gap between germline ends came to 14 bases. Germline V gene data show CDR1 as MNHNY and CDR2 as SVGAGI (reference sequence). This CDR3 has 16 residues.

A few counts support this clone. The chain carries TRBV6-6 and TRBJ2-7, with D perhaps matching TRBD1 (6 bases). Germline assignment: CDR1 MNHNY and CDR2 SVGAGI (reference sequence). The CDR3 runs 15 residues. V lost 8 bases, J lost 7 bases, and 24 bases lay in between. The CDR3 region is CASRNPGDTVKEQYV. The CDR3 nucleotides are TGTGCCAGCCGCAACCCCGGGGACACCGTGAAAGAGCAGTACGTC.

The CDR3 sequence: CASSTQTGGAYEQYF. The CDR3 DNA reads TGCGCCAGCAGCACCCAGACAGGGGGAGCCTACGAGCAGTACTTC. This chain uses TRBV5-1 with TRBJ2-7, with TRBD1 identical over 9 bases. The germline V gene encodes CDR1 SGHRS and CDR2 YFSETQ. With V trimmed by 4 bases and J by 2 bases, 7 bases remained unmatched. This CDR3 contains 15 residues.

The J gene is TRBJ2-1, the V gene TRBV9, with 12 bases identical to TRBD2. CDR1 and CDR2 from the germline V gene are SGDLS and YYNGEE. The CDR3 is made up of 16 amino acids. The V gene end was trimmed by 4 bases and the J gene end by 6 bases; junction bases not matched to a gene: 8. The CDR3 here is CASSYSLAGGGNEQFF. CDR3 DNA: TGTGCCAGCAGCTATTCTCTAGCGGGAGGGGGCAATGAGCAGTTCTTC.

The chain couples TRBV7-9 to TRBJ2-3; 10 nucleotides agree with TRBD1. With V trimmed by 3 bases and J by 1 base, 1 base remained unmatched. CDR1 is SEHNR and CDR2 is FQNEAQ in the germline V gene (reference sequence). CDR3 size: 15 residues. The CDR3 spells CASSFGTGGTDTQYF. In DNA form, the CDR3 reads TGTGCCAGCAGCTTCGGGACAGGGGGCACAGATACGCAGTATTTT. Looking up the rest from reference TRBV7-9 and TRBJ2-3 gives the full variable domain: DTGVSQNPRHKITKRGQNVTFRCDPISEHNRLYWYRQTLGQGPEFLTYFQNEAQLEKSRLLSDRFSAERPKGSFSTLEIQRTEQGDSAMYLCASSFGTGGTDTQYFGPGTRLTVL.

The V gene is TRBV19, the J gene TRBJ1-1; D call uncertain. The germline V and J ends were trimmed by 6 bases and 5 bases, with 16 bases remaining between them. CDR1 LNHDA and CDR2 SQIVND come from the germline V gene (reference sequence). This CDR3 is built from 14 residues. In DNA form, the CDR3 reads TGTGCCAGTAGAGAGAATCAGAGGAATACTGAAGCTTTCTTT. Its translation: CASRENQRNTEAFF.

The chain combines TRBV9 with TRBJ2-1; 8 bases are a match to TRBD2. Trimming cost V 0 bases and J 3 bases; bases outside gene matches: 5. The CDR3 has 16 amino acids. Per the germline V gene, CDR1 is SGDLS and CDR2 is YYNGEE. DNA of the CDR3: TGTGCCAGCAGCGTAGGTTTTAGCGGGGACTACAATGAGCAGTTCTTC. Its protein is CASSVGFSGDYNEQFF.

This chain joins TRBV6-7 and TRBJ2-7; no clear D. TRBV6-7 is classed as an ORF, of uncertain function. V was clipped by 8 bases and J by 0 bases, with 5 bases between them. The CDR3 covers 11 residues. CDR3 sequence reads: CASPDSYEQYV. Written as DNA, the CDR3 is TGTGCCAGCCCGGACTCCTACGAGCAGTACGTC.

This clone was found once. The CDR3 DNA follows: TGTGCCAGCAGTACGGTTGGGAACAGGGGCACTGAAGCTTTCTTT. Its protein is CASSTVGNRGTEAFF. J is TRBJ1-1 and V is TRBV6-5; 7 nucleotides match TRBD1. Germline trimming cut 5 bases from V and 4 bases from J; bases unmatched to any gene: 10. The length of the CDR3 is 15 residues. Germline loops: CDR1 MNHEY, CDR2 SVGAGI.

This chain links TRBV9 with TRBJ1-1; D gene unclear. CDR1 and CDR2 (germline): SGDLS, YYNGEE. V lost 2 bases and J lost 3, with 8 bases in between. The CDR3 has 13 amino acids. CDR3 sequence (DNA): TGTGCCAGCAGCGTGGGAGGTGACACTGAAGCTTTCTTT. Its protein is CASSVGGDTEAFF.

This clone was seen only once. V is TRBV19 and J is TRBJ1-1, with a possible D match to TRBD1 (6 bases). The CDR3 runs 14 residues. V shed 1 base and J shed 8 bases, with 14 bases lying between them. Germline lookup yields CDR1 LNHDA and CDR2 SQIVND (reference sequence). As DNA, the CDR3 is TGTGCCAGTAGTATAGGGGCCAGGGGAGCGGAAGCTTTCTTT. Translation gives CASSIGARGAEAFF. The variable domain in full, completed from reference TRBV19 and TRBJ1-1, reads DGGITQSPKYLFRKEGQNVTLSCEQNLNHDAMYWYRQDPGQGLRLIYYSQIVNDFQKGDIAEGYSVSREKKESFPLTVTSAQKNPTAFYLCASSIGARGAEAFFGQGTRLTVV.

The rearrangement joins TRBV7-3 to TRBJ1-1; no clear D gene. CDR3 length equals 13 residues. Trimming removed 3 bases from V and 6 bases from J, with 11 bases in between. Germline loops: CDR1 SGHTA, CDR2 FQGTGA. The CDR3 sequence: CASSFEGFSEAFF. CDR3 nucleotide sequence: TGTGCCAGCAGCTTTGAGGGCTTCTCTGAAGCTTTCTTT.

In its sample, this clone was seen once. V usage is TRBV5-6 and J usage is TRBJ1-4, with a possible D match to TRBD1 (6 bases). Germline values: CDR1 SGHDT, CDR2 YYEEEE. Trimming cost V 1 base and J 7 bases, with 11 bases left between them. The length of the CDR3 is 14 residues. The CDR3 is CASSLPGQSEKLFF. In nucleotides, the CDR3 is TGTGCCAGCAGCTTGCCGGGACAAAGTGAAAAACTGTTTTTT.

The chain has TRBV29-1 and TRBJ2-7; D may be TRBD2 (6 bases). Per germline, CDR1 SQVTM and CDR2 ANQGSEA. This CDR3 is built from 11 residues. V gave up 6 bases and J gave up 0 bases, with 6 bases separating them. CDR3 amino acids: CSVTSSYEQYF. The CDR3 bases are TGCAGCGTGACTAGCTCCTACGAGCAGTACTTC.